Included here is one T cell receptor beta chain sequence, with context. This sample was taken from a study of blood T cell repertoires in COVID-19. This CDR3 has 12 amino acids. Trimming pared 3 bases from V and 9 bases from J, leaving 11 bases between. In germline, CDR1 is KGHDR, CDR2 SFDVKD. The method was immunoSEQ multiplex PCR; TCRdb's version includes in-frame clones alone and lacks a portion of them. Of around 290,000 clones in the sample, roughly 90% were seen once. Participant age was roughly 18 to 90 years, and participants resided in 24 US areas. Symptom resolution, clearance, or two negative PCRs marked donors in Cohort 3 as recovered.

The specimen sequenced was PBMCs or T cells enriched from blood (not recorded which). This TCR came from a woman aged 40 to 50 who had recovered from COVID-19. V and J are TRBV24-1 and TRBJ2-7; tentative D call: TRBD2 (7 bases). CDR3: CATSDRGARQYF. DNA of the CDR3: TGTGCCACCAGTGATCGGGGGGCAAGGCAGTACTTC.